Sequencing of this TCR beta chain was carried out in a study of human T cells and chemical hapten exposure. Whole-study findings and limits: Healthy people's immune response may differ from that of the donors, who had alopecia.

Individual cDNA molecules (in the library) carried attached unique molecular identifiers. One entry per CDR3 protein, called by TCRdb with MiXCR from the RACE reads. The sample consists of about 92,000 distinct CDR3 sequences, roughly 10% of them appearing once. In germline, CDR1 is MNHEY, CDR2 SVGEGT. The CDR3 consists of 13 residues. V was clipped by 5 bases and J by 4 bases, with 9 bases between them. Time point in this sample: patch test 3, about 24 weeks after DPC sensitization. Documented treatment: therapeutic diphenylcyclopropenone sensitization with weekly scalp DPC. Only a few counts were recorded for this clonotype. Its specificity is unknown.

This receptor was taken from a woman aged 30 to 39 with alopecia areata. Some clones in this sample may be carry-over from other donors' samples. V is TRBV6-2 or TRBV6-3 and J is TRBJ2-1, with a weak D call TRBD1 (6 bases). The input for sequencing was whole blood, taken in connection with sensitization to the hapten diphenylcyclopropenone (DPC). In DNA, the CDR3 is TGTGCCAGCAGTCCGGACAGTTACAATGAGCAGTTCTTC. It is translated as CASSPDSYNEQFF.